This record covers a single T cell receptor beta chain. MiXCR, applied by TCRdb to the 5' RACE reads, yields one record per CDR3 protein. This table has 350,000 or so distinct CDR3 sequences, 20% to 25% appearing once. This entry comes from a study of T-cell memory formation after mild COVID-19. Between the trimmed V and J ends, which lost 9 bases and 2 bases, there was a span of 13 bases. This CDR3 comprises 13 residues. Germline loops: CDR1 MDHEN, CDR2 SYDVKM. The TCR was taken from a man younger than 35 who had mild COVID-19 (a few samples of this study predate the infection). Cell type and time point are not known. Sequencing input: PBMCs or a T cell subset sorted from them (not recorded which). The chain carries TRBV28 and TRBJ2-5; D is unresolved. The CDR3 DNA follows: TGTGCCAGTCGGTCTACAGCGCAAGAGACCCAGTACTTC. Translated: CASRSTAQETQYF.